A single TCR beta chain is shown here with its context. Its specificity is unknown. TCRdb redid the calling of the reads with MiXCR, one entry per CDR3 protein. The table records around 540,000 distinct CDR3 sequences, about 33% of them present only once. The sample comes from a study of T cell repertoires in cytomegalovirus infection. The CDR3 spans 16 residues. V gave up 6 bases and J gave up 0 bases; unmatched junction bases: 10. Germline CDR1 and CDR2: DFQATT and SNEGSKA (reference sequence). This specimen was cultured PBMCs, taken from culture after CMV antigen stimulation. This chain links TRBV20-1 with TRBJ2-1, with 8 bases aligning to TRBD2. This clonotype was obtained from a human donor in good health (CMV status not recorded). Some clones in this sample may be carry-over from other donors' samples. The CDR3 region is CSAVSLAGSSYNEQFF. The CDR3 bases are TGCAGTGCCGTTAGTTTAGCGGGAAGCTCCTACAATGAGCAGTTCTTC.